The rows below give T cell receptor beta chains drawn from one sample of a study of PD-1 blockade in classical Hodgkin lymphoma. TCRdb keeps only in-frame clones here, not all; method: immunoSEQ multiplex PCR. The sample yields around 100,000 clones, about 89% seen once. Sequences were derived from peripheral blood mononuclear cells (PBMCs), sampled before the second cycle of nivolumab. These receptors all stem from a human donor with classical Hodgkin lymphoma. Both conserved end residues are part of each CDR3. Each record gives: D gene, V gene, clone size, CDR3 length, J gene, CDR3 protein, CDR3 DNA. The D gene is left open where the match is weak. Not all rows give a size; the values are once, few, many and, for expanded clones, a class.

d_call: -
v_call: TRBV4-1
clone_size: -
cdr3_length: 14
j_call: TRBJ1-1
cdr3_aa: CASSLSDRNTEAFF
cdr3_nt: TGCGCCAGCAGCTTATCCGACAGGAACACTGAAGCTTTCTTT

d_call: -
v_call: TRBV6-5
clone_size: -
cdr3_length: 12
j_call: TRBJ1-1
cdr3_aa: CASSYVGGASFF
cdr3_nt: TGTGCCAGCAGTTACGTTGGGGGGGCATCTTTCTTT

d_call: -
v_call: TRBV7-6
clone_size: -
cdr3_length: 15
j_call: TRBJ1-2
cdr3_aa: CASSLAGGEDYGYTF
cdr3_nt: TGTGCCAGCAGCTTAGCTGGGGGCGAAGACTATGGCTACACCTTC

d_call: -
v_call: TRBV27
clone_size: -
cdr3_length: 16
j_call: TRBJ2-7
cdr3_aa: CASSFKPAGFTYEQYF
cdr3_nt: TGTGCCAGCAGTTTCAAACCGGCGGGGTTCACCTACGAGCAGTACTTC

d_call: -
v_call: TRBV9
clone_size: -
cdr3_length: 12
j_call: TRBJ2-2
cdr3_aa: CASAANTGELFF
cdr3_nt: TGTGCCAGCGCCGCTAACACCGGGGAGCTGTTTTTT

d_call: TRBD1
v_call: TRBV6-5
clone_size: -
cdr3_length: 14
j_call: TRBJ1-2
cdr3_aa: CASSGTGTVYGYTF
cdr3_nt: TGTGCCAGCAGTGGGACCGGGACAGTCTATGGCTACACCTTC

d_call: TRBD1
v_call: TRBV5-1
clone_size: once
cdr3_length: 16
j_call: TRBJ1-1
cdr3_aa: CASSLVGRGQITEAFF
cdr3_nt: TGCGCCAGCAGCTTGGTAGGCAGGGGGCAGATCACTGAAGCTTTCTTT

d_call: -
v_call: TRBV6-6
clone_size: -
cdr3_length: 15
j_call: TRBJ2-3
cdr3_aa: CASSPDSFSTDTQYF
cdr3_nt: TGTGCCAGCAGTCCGGACAGCTTTAGCACAGATACGCAGTATTTT

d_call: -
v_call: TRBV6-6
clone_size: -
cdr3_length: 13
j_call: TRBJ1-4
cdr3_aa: CASSYSSREKLFF
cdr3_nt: TGTGCCAGCAGTTACTCATCTAGGGAAAAACTGTTTTTT

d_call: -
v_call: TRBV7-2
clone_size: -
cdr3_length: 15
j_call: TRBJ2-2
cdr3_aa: CASSLGDINTGELFF
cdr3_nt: TGTGCCAGCAGCTTAGGGGACATAAACACCGGGGAGCTGTTTTTT

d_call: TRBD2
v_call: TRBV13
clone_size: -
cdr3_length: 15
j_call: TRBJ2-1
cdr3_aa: CASSWKGLDYNEQFF
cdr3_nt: TGTGCCAGCAGCTGGAAGGGACTAGACTACAATGAGCAGTTCTTC

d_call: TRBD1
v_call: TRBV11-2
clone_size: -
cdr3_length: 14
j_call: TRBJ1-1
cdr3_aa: CASSSGTGFTEAFF
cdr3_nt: TGTGCCAGCAGCTCCGGGACAGGGTTCACTGAAGCTTTCTTT

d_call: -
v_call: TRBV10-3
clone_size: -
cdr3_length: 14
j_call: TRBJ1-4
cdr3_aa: CAIRQGLSNEKLFF
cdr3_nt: TGTGCCATCAGACAGGGCTTGTCTAATGAAAAACTGTTTTTT

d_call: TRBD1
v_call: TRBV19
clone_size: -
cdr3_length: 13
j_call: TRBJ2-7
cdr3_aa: CASSDRGVTEQYF
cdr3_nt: TGTGCCAGTAGTGACAGGGGAGTCACCGAGCAGTACTTC

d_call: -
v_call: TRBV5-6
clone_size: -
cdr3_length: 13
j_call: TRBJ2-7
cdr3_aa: CASSLGPGSEQYF
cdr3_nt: TGTGCCAGCAGTTTAGGACCCGGCAGCGAGCAGTACTTC

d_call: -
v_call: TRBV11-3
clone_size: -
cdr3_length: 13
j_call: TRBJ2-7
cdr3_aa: CASSLNRGYEQYF
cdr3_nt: TGTGCCAGCAGCTTAAACCGAGGCTACGAGCAGTACTTC

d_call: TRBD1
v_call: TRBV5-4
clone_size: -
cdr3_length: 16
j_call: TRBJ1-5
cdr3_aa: CASSLDRGRMGQPQHF
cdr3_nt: TGTGCCAGCAGCTTGGACAGGGGGCGAATGGGTCAGCCCCAGCATTTT

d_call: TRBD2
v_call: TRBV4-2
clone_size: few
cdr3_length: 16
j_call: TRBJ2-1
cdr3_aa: CASSRPTSGEVDEQFF
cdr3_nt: TGTGCCAGCAGCCGCCCAACTAGCGGGGAGGTTGATGAGCAGTTCTTC

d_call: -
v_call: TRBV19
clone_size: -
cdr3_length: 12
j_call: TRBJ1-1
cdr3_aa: CASSTVNTEAFF
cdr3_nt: TGTGCCAGTAGTACCGTGAACACTGAAGCTTTCTTT

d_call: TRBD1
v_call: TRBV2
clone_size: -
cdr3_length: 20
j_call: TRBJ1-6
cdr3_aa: CASSEFPNFKKTGSDSPLHF
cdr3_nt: TGTGCCAGCAGTGAATTTCCCAATTTTAAAAAGACAGGGTCGGATTCACCCCTCCACTTT

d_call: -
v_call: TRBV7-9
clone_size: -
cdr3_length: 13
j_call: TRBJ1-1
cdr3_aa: CASRKLGGTEAFF
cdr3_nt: TGTGCCAGCAGGAAACTAGGGGGCACTGAAGCTTTCTTT

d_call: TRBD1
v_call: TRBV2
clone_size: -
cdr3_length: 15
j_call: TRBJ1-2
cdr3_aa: CASSSLMGQGNGYTF
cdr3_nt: TGTGCCAGCAGCTCACTCATGGGACAGGGAAATGGCTACACCTTC

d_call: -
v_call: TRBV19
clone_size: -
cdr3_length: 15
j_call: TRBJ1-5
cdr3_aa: CASSIDSGRGQPQHF
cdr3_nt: TGTGCCAGTAGTATAGATAGCGGGAGGGGGCAGCCCCAGCATTTT